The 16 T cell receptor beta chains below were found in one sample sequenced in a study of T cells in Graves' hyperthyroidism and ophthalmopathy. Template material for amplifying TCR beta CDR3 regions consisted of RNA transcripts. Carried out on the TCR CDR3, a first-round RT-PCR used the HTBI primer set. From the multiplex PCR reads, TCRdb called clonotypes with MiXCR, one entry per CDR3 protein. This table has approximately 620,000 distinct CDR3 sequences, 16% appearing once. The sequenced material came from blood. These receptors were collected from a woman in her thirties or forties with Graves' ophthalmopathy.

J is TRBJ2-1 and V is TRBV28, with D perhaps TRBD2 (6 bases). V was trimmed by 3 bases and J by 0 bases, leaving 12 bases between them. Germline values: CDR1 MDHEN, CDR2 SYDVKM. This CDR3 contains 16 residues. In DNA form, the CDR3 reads TGTGCCAGCAGTTTCTTAGCGGAGAGCTCCTACAATGAGCAGTTCTTC. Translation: CASSFLAESSYNEQFF.

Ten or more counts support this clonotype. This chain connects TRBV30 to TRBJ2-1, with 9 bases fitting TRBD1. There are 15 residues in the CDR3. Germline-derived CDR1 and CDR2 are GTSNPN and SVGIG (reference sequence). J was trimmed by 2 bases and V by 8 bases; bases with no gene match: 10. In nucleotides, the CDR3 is TGTGCCGCATCCTTCACAGGGGGCGCCTACAATGAGCAGTTCTTC. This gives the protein CAASFTGGAYNEQFF.

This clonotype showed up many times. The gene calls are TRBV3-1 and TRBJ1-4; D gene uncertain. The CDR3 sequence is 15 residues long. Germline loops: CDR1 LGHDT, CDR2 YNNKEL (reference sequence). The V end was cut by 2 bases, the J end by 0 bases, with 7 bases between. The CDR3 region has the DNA TGTGCCAGCAGCCAATCGGTAGCAACTAATGAAAAACTGTTTTTT. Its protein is CASSQSVATNEKLFF.

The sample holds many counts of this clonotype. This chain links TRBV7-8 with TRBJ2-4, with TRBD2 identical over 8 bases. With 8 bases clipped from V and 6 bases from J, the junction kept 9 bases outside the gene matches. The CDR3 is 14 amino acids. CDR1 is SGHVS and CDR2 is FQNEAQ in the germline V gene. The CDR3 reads CASGTGGPGNIQYF. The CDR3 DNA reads TGTGCCAGCGGGACGGGGGGGCCAGGAAACATTCAGTACTTC.

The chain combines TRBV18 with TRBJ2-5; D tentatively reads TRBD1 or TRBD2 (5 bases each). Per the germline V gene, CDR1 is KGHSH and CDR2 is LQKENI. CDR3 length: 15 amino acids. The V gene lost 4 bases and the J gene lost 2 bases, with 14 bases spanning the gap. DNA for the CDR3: TGTGCCAGCTCACGTACAGGACTTACTCAAGAGACCCAGTACTTC. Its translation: CASSRTGLTQETQYF. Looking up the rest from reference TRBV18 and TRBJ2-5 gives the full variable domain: NAGVMQNPRHLVRRRGQEARLRCSPMKGHSHVYWYRQLPEEGLKFMVYLQKENIIDESGMPKERFSAEFPKEGPSILRIQQVVRGDSAAYFCASSRTGLTQETQYFGPGTRLLVL.

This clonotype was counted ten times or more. The CDR3: CSAIPGQGSYNEQFF. CDR3 DNA: TGCAGTGCTATCCCGGGACAGGGGTCCTACAATGAGCAGTTCTTC. The rearrangement links TRBV20-1 to TRBJ2-1, with 10 bases aligning to TRBD1. From germline, CDR1 is DFQATT and CDR2 SNEGSKA (reference sequence). Losses at the gene ends were 4 bases for V and 1 base for J; bases not matched to a gene: 4. The CDR3 consists of 15 residues.

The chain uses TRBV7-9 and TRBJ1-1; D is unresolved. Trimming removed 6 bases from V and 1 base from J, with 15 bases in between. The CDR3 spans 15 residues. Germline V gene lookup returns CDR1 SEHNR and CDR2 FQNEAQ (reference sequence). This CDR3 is CASSRMRVQNTEAFF. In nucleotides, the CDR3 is TGTGCCAGCAGTCGCATGAGGGTTCAGAACACTGAAGCTTTCTTT. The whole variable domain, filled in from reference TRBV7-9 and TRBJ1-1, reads DTGVSQNPRHKITKRGQNVTFRCDPISEHNRLYWYRQTLGQGPEFLTYFQNEAQLEKSRLLSDRFSAERPKGSFSTLEIQRTEQGDSAMYLCASSRMRVQNTEAFFGQGTRLTVV.

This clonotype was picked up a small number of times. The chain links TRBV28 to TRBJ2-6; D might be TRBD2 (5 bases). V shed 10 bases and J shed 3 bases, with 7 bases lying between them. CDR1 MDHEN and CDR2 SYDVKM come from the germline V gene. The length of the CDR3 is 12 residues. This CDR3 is CATRGGANVLTF. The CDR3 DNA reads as TGTGCCACCCGGGGTGGGGCCAACGTCCTGACTTTC. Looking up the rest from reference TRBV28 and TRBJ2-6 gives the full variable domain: DVKVTQSSRYLVKRTGEKVFLECVQDMDHENMFWYRQDPGLGLRLIYFSYDVKMKEKGDIPEGYSVSREKKERFSLILESASTNQTSMYLCATRGGANVLTFGAGSRLTVL.

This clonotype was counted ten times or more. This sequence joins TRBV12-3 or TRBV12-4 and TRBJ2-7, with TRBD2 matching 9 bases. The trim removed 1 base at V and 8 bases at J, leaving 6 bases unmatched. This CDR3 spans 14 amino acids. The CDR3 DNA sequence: TGTGCCAGCAGTTTAGGGCGGGAGGGCCGCCAGCAGTACTTC. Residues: CASSLGREGRQQYF.

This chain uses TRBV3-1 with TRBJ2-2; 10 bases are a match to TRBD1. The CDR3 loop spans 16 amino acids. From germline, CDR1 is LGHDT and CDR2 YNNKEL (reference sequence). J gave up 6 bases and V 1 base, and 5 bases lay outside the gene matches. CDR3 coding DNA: TGTGCCAGCAGCCAAGTACCCGGGACAGGGGCCGGGGAGCTGTTTTTT. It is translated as CASSQVPGTGAGELFF.

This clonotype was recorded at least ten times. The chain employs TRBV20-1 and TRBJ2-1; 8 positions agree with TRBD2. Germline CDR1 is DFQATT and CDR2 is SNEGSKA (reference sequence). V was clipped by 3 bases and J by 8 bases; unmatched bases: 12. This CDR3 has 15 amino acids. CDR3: CSASMRGAWTDEQFF. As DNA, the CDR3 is TGCAGTGCTAGTATGCGGGGGGCCTGGACTGATGAGCAGTTCTTC.

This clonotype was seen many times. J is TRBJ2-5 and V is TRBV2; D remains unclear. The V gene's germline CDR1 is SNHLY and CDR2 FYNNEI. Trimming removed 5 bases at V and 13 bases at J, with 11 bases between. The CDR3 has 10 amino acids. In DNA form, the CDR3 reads TGTGCCAGCAGTCGTGAACATCTGTACTTC. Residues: CASSREHLYF.

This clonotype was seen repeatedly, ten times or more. CDR3 sequence (DNA): TGTGCCAGCAGCTTAGATCGGGGTGGCGGCTACACCTTC. Translation: CASSLDRGGGYTF. The genes are TRBV11-2 and TRBJ1-2; D is undetermined. The CDR3 contains 13 residues. Trimming took 0 bases from V and 8 from J, leaving 10 bases between them. Germline loops: CDR1 SGHAT, CDR2 FQNNGV.

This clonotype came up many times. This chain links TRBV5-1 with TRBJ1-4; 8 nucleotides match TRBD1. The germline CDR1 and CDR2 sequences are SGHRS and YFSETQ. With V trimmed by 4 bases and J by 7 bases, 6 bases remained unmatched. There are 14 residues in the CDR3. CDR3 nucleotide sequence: TGCGCCAGCAGCCCTCGGACAGGGACTGAAAAACTGTTTTTT. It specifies CASSPRTGTEKLFF.

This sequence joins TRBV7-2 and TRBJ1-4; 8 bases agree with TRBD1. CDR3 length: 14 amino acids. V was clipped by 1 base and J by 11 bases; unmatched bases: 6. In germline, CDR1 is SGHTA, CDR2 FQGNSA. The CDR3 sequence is CASSLDQGARKLFF. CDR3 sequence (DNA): TGTGCCAGCAGCTTAGATCAGGGGGCGCGGAAACTGTTTTTT.

The chain's CDR3 is CSARDLGGADSNQPQHF. The CDR3 bases are TGCAGTGCTAGAGATTTGGGGGGGGCCGATAGCAATCAGCCCCAGCATTTT. This chain connects TRBV20-1 to TRBJ1-5; TRBD1 might be the D (6 bases). The germline CDR1 and CDR2 sequences are DFQATT and SNEGSKA (reference sequence). V gave up 0 bases and J gave up 0 bases, with 15 bases separating them. The length of the CDR3 is 17 residues.